What follows is one TCR beta chain and its context. Its cognate antigen is unknown. The CDR3 consists of 14 residues. The germline CDR1 and CDR2 sequences are MNHEY and SMNVEV (reference sequence). Deletions cut 0 bases from V and 2 bases from J, with 8 bases between. TCRdb independently ran MiXCR on the reads; one entry per CDR3 protein. The sample contains about 220,000 distinct CDR3 sequences, around two fifths of which appear only once. These data originate in a study of T cell repertoires in cytomegalovirus infection. Overall study: It can be stated that public TCR beta signatures indicated CMV infection as well as a matching HLA type.

The study's findings and limits: The cumulative frequency of public TCR beta families distinguished individuals who carried CMV together with the relevant HLA.

The rearrangement uses TRBV27 and TRBJ2-7, with D maybe TRBD2 (5 bases). The sequence came from a human donor in good health (CMV status not recorded). Some clones in this sample may be carry-over from other donors' samples. The sample consisted of CD8+ T cells from cultured PBMCs, taken from culture after CMV antigen stimulation. The CDR3, as DNA: TGTGCCAGCAGTTTATCAGCGGCAACCTACGAGCAGTACTTC. Translation: CASSLSAATYEQYF.